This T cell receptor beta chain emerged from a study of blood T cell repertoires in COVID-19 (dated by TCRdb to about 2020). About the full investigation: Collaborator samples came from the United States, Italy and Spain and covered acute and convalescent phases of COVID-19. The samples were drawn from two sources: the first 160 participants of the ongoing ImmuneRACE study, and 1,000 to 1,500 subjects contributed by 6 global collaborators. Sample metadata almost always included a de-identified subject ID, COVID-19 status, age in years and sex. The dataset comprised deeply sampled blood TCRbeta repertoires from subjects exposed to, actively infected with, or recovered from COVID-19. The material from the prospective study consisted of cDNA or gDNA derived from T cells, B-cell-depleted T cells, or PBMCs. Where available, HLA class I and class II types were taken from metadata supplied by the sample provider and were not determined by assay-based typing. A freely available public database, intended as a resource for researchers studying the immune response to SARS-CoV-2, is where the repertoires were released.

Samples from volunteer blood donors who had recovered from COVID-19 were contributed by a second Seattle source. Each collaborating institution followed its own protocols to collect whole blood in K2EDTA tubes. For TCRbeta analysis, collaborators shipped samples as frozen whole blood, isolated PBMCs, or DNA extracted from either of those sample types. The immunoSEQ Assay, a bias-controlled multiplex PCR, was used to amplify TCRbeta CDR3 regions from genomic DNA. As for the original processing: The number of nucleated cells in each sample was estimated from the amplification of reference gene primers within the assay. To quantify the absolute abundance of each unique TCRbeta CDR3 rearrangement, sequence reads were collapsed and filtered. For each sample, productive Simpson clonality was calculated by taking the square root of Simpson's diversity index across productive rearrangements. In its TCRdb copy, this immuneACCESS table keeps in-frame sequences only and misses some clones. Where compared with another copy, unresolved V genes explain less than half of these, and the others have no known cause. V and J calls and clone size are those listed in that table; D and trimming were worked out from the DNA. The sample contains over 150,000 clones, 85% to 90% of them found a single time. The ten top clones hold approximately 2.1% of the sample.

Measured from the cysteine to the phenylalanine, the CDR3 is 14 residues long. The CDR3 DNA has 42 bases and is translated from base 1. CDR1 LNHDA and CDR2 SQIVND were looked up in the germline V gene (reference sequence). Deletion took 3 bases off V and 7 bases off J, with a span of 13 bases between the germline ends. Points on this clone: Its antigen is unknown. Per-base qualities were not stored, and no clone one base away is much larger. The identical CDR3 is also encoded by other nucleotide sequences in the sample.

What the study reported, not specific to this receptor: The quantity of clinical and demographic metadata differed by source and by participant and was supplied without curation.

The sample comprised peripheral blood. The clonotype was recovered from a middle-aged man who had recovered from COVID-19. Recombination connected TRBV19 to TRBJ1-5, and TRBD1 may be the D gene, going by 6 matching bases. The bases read TGTGCCAGTAGTATCGAGGACAGCGGACAGCCCCAGCATTTT. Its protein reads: CASSIEDSGQPQHF.